The text below deals with one T cell receptor (beta chain). These data originate in a study of blood T cell repertoires in COVID-19. Study-wide background: Donors in the United States, Italy and Spain gave samples during acute or convalescent COVID-19.

The CDR3 loop spans 14 amino acids. V trimming: 3 bases; J trimming: 3 bases; junction bases outside the gene matches: 5. Germline V gene sequence: CDR1 SGHRS, CDR2 YFSETQ. In the authors' workflow: Estimated nucleated cell counts came from reference gene primer amplification. Assay: immunoSEQ multiplex PCR; the TCRdb copy retains only in-frame clones and omits some. That table is the source of V, J and clone size, and D and trimming were worked out from the DNA. Of approximately 140,000 clones listed, about 87% were seen once; the top ten hold approximately 6.5%. The gene calls are TRBV5-1 and TRBJ1-1; 7 positions agree with TRBD1. The sequencing input was peripheral blood. This receptor was identified in a man older than 75 with acute or convalescent COVID-19. CDR3 bases: TGCGCCAGCAGCTGGGCAACAGGGGACACTGAAGCTTTCTTT. The encoded protein is CASSWATGDTEAFF.